One sample yielded the 17 T cell receptor beta chains listed below, sequenced in a study of vaccination effects on CD4 cells after COVID-19. Sequencing in the ViraFEST assay came after antigen-specific CD4+ T cells had been expanded with viral peptide pools, which were used to stimulate PBMC. Following a roughly eleven-day culture, CD4+ T cells were purified. According to the study, vaccine recipients showed no prior SARS-CoV-2 infection and negative nucleocapsid antibodies. Libraries were prepared by immunoSEQ multiplex PCR; TCRdb keeps only in-frame clonotypes and omits some of them. The sample lists tens of thousands of clones, 60% to 75% seen once, with 12% in the top ten. The antigens these receptors bind are not known. The source material was CD4+ T cells from PBMCs cultured with HCoV-OC43 spike peptides, sampled before COVID-19 vaccination. The subset: HCoV-OC43 spike overlapping peptide pool stimulation. These receptors all come from a human donor who received a COVID-19 vaccine.

The chain has TRBV11-2 and TRBJ2-3, with 7 bases aligning to TRBD1. Germline CDR1 and CDR2: SGHAT and FQNNGV. This CDR3 is 15 amino acids long. V was pared by 9 bases and J by 0 bases, with 9 bases of the junction left unmatched. The CDR3 region is CASTQGYTSTDTQYF. The CDR3 bases are TGTGCCAGTACACAGGGGTATACTAGCACAGATACGCAGTATTTT. Full variable domain (rest looked up from reference TRBV11-2 and TRBJ2-3): EAGVAQSPRYKIIEKRQSVAFWCNPISGHATLYWYQQILGQGPKLLIQFQNNGVVDDSQLPKDRFSAERLKGVDSTLKIQPAKLEDSAVYLCASTQGYTSTDTQYFGPGTRLTVL.

This clone was counted only a few times. This chain connects TRBV5-1 to TRBJ2-2, with D possibly being TRBD1 (5 bases). The CDR3 consists of 15 residues. Per the germline V gene, CDR1 is SGHRS and CDR2 is YFSETQ. The V and J ends lost 0 bases and 9 bases respectively, with 15 bases between them. Here the CDR3 DNA reads TGCGCCAGCAGCTTGGCCAGGGTTTTAATCTGGGAGCTGTTTTTT. Translated: CASSLARVLIWELFF.

The gene calls are TRBV5-1 and TRBJ1-1; no clear D gene. V gave up 2 bases and J gave up 0 bases, with 8 bases separating them. CDR1 is SGHRS, CDR2 YFSETQ, per germline. The CDR3 sequence is 14 residues long. CDR3 sequence reads: CASSFGSMNTEAFF. Here the CDR3 DNA reads TGCGCCAGCAGCTTCGGGTCAATGAACACTGAAGCTTTCTTT.

The chain combines TRBV2 with TRBJ1-2; 7 bases map to TRBD1. V gave up 9 bases and J gave up 3 bases; unmatched junction bases: 4. There are 12 residues in the CDR3. Per germline, CDR1 SNHLY and CDR2 FYNNEI. The CDR3 DNA sequence: TGTGCCAGAATAGGGACAGACTATGGCTACACCTTC. As protein: CARIGTDYGYTF.

The DNA for the CDR3 is TGTGCCAGCAGAACCTCTAGCGGGAGAACCCCGGAGCAGTTCTTC. Encoded protein: CASRTSSGRTPEQFF. The V gene is TRBV2, the J gene TRBJ2-1; 10 nucleotides align to TRBD2. Germline CDR1 is SNHLY and CDR2 is FYNNEI. This CDR3 is built from 15 residues. The junction had 12 bases not matched to a gene; V was cut back by 6 bases and J by 10 bases.

This chain uses TRBV7-8 with TRBJ1-1; tentatively, D is TRBD1 (5 bases). This CDR3 contains 15 residues. Trimming removed 5 bases from V and 6 bases from J, with 19 bases in between. The germline V gene has CDR1 SGHVS and CDR2 FQNEAQ. The CDR3 region has the DNA TGTGCCAGCAGCCAACCAGGGTACAGCTGGGCTGAAGCTTTCTTT. Residues: CASSQPGYSWAEAFF.

The V call is TRBV7-8, the J call TRBJ2-7, with 11 bases matching TRBD2. In germline, CDR1 is SGHVS, CDR2 FQNEAQ. V was clipped by 7 bases and J by 3 bases; unmatched bases: 11. CDR3 length: 16 residues. Here the CDR3 DNA reads TGTGCCAGCACCCCATTTAGCGGGGGGGCCGACTACGAGCAGTACTTC. It codes for CASTPFSGGADYEQYF. The full variable domain, in which reference TRBV7-8 and TRBJ2-7 provide the parts outside the CDR3, is GAGVSQSPRYKVAKRGQDVALRCDPISGHVSLFWYQQALGQGPEFLTYFQNEAQLDKSGLPSDRFFAERPEGSVSTLKIQRTQQEDSAVYLCASTPFSGGADYEQYFGPGTRLTVT.

The rearrangement links TRBV3-1 (or the pseudogene TRBV3-2) to TRBJ1-2; TRBD1 aligns across 8 bases. The CDR3 loop spans 14 amino acids. CDR1 is LGHDT, CDR2 YNNKEL, per germline (reference sequence). V lost 6 bases, J lost 0 bases, and 3 bases stayed unmatched. The CDR3 DNA is TGTGCCAGCAGTCGGACAGGGACTAACTATGGCTACACCTTC. Its protein product is CASSRTGTNYGYTF.

Comments on this clone: The junction shows a germline mismatch at one end, possibly a read error. The rearrangement uses TRBV28 and TRBJ2-7, with TRBD2 identical over 14 bases. This CDR3 region has 13 residues. The germline V gene encodes CDR1 MDHEN and CDR2 SYDVKM. This CDR3 is CASRLAGGYEQYF. In nucleotides, the CDR3 is TGTGCGAGCAGACTAGCGGGGGGGTACGAGCAGTACTTC.

This clone was detected only once. The genes are TRBV12-3 or TRBV12-4 and TRBJ1-1; no clear D. V shed 3 bases and J shed 1 base, with 6 bases lying between them. The CDR3 contains 13 residues. CDR3 sequence: CASSLGTNTEAFF. For the CDR3, the DNA is TGTGCCAGCAGTTTGGGTACGAACACTGAAGCTTTCTTT.

This chain's CDR3 is CASSPVTGGPVGEQFF. The DNA of the CDR3 is TGTGCCAGCAGCCCCGTGACAGGGGGCCCGGTGGGTGAGCAGTTCTTC. The chain uses TRBV7-6 and TRBJ2-1, with TRBD1 matching over 10 bases. J gave up 9 bases and V 5 bases, and 13 bases lay outside the gene matches. This CDR3 region has 16 residues. From germline, CDR1 is SGHVS and CDR2 FNYEAQ.

The chain uses TRBV19 and TRBJ2-5, with D hard to call. The CDR3 extends over 13 amino acids. Germline V lookup: CDR1 LNHDA, CDR2 SQIVND (reference sequence). V dropped 2 bases and J dropped 1 base, with 5 bases sitting between them. This CDR3 reads CASSIHTQETQYF. For the CDR3, the DNA is TGTGCCAGTAGTATACATACCCAAGAGACCCAGTACTTC.

This chain uses TRBV2 with TRBJ2-7, with TRBD2 matching over 7 bases. The CDR3 sequence is 14 residues long. The junction had 6 bases not matched to a gene; V was cut back by 5 bases and J by 2 bases. Germline CDR1 reads SNHLY; CDR2 reads FYNNEI. The DNA for the CDR3 is TGTGCCAGCAGTCCTAGCGGAACCCCCTACGAGCAGTACTTC. This gives the protein CASSPSGTPYEQYF. Supplemented by reference TRBV2 and TRBJ2-7, the full variable domain reads EPEVTQTPSHQVTQMGQEVILRCVPISNHLYFYWYRQILGQKVEFLVSFYNNEISEKSEIFDDQFSVERPDGSNFTLKIRSTKLEDSAMYFCASSPSGTPYEQYFGPGTRLTVT.

J is TRBJ2-2 and V is TRBV10-2; D gene uncertain. The CDR3 covers 13 residues. V dropped 2 bases and J dropped 13 bases, with 14 bases sitting between them. Germline V gene lookup returns CDR1 WSHSY and CDR2 SAAADI. For the CDR3, the DNA is TGCGCCAGCAGTGAGGGATCCCTTGGATGGCTGTTTTTT. Amino acids: CASSEGSLGWLFF.

The gene calls are TRBV3-1 (or the pseudogene TRBV3-2) and TRBJ2-1; 9 bases line up with TRBD1. The germline V gene encodes CDR1 LGHDT and CDR2 YNNKEL (reference sequence). The CDR3 has 15 residues. V lost 4 bases and J lost 0; bases outside the gene matches: 1. The CDR3 DNA sequence: TGTGCCAGCAGCCCGGGACAGGGCTCCTACAATGAGCAGTTCTTC. It translates to CASSPGQGSYNEQFF.

The chain recombines TRBV14 with TRBJ2-7; 7 nucleotides agree with TRBD2. This CDR3 has 18 residues. Looked up from germline, CDR1 is SGHDN and CDR2 is FVKESK. With V trimmed by 2 bases and J by 0 bases, 13 bases remained unmatched. CDR3 sequence: CASSQRSLGGGPSYEQYF. The CDR3 nucleotides are TGTGCCAGCAGCCAAAGATCTTTGGGGGGAGGGCCCTCCTACGAGCAGTACTTC.

This clone was found a few times. The chain links TRBV27 to TRBJ1-2; D might be TRBD1 (5 bases). CDR1 is MNHEY and CDR2 is SMNVEV in the germline V gene (reference sequence). The CDR3 is 14 residues long. The V end was cut by 5 bases, the J end by 4 bases, with 14 bases between. CDR3 amino acids: CASSPSRASYGYTF. CDR3 nucleotide sequence: TGTGCCAGCAGTCCAAGCAGGGCGAGCTATGGCTACACCTTC.